The clone carrying this T cell receptor beta chain was picked up many times. The library targeted TCRbeta and was prepared with unique molecular identifiers. TCRdb fed the PCR reads into MiXCR, producing one record per CDR3 protein. The data contain 500,000 to 650,000 distinct CDR3 sequences, 13% of them singletons. The CDR3 has 17 residues. The V segment lost 2 bases and the J segment 4 bases; nucleotides outside the gene matches: 7. From germline, CDR1 is MDHEN and CDR2 SYDVKM. These data belong to a study of T-cell reconstitution after alpha-beta-depleted transplantation in children. The sequences come from PBMCs, mostly from graft donor cells, collected 360 days after TCRalphabeta/CD19-depleted stem cell transplant. The J gene is TRBJ2-3, the V gene TRBV28; 12 nucleotides align to TRBD2. This TCR was sampled from a male patient younger than 18 who had a stem cell transplant for acute myeloid leukemia, so the T cells may come from the graft donor. CDR3 region: CASSLTWLAGGPDTQYF. The CDR3 DNA reads TGTGCCAGCAGTTTAACCTGGCTAGCGGGAGGGCCAGATACGCAGTATTTT.